This T cell receptor (beta chain) is drawn from a study of cytomegalovirus exposure and HLA in healthy donors (dated by TCRdb to the late 2010s). In terms of the full investigation: An earlier analysis of approximately 600 of the donors reported approximately 300 Gb of sequence data and some 100 million unique TCR beta sequences from about 179 million T cells. An early release covering 550 to 650 HLA-typed donors comprised approximately 300 gigabases of sequencing data and 85 million to 100 million unique TCR sequences. Among the 398 genotyped donors, approximately 82% belonged to the genetic ancestry cluster associated with self-reported Caucasian donors. The study aimed to test whether cataloging public T cell receptors could reveal signatures of past pathogen exposure. The study used immunosequencing to profile the T cell repertoires of about 670 subjects and linked those repertoires to cytomegalovirus serostatus. A separate validation cohort of 90 to 150 different subjects was used in addition to the roughly 670-subject first cohort. The study combined high-throughput TCR immunosequencing, statistical association of individual TCRs with disease status, and machine learning to predict cytomegalovirus infection status. In a later analysis, previously published TCR beta repertoires from 666 donors were re-analyzed and high-resolution HLA genotyping was added so that TCR occurrence patterns could be studied. Rather than drawing on any new phenotypic data, the later analysis identified candidate immune exposures from TCR beta sequences and the way those sequences occurred across donors. To decide whether each TCR beta V gene segment behaved as functional or pseudogenic, an earlier analysis of over 500 of the donors relied on high-throughput TCR beta sequencing. Alongside the repertoire data, information on donor age, sex, ethnicity and CMV serostatus was compiled. In a later genetic analysis, genome-wide SNP genotypes for about 60% of the 666 donors were used, and that subset was treated as a discovery cohort. Every repertoire in the discovery cohort had been generated on one and the same sequencing platform. Both class I and class II loci were covered by HLA typing, at four-digit resolution. The number of donors typed differed by locus, with 629-630 for A, B, C, DRB1 and DQB1, 522 for DQA1, 600 to 610 for DPA1, and over 400 for DPB1. About five DR-DQ haplotypes were handled as single units for association and clustering, since linkage in the cohort was strong. On average, around 200,000 unique TCR beta nucleotide sequences were sequenced per donor among fewer than 500 genotyped donors of the cohort, with approximately 18% of those sequences being non-productive.

The investigation overall reported the following: The cohort was sequenced for TCR beta chains only, and without alpha or paired-chain data the features that could be detected were limited. When HLA alleles, especially DR and DQ, strongly co-occurred, attributing TCR associations to individual alleles was difficult. In an earlier analysis of some 540 of the donors, most TCR beta V segments appeared in productive rearrangements about 87% or about 30% of the time, broadly matching IMGT annotations. A few of the identified cytomegalovirus-associated TCR beta chains were confirmed in vitro to be specific for cytomegalovirus antigens. Correlated functional status among segregating V segments might be attributable to linkage disequilibrium, but an unknown experimental factor could not be ruled out. The authors suggested that the approach could potentially be generalized to other disease states and immunological phenotypes. Some IMGT-functional V segments, including TRBV6-2 and TRBV6-3, could not be distinguished by the 87-base-pair reads and were therefore excluded. The earlier analysis of about 600 of the donors excluded 15 to 20 rarely observed V segments, including chromosome 9 orphons, because counts were too low. The classifier was reported to diagnose cytomegalovirus status with high specificity and sensitivity in both the original cohort and the validation cohort. A later genetic analysis associated a missense DCLRE1C variant with V-gene and J-gene trimming of TCR beta chains, and an independent cohort replicated the association. Specific HLA alleles were associated with about 17,000 TCR beta sequences at a false discovery rate of 0.05 in a later analysis. Immune exposure information for the cohort was limited to CMV serostatus. Most CMV-associated TCR beta chains appeared to be HLA-restricted in a later analysis, and the HLA associations seemed to be driven largely by CMV exposure. Compared with equally common non-associated chains, HLA-associated TCR beta chains in a later analysis were more clonally expanded and had lower generation probabilities. According to a later analysis, TCR association rates differed among HLA loci, with DRB1 alleles showing the most associated TCRs and HLA-C alleles showing the fewest. A later genetic analysis reported fewer N-insertions in productive TCRs among donors in an Asian-associated ancestry cluster than the roughly 670-donor mean. A further reported finding was that TCR beta sequences accurately predicted the HLA-A and HLA-B alleles for most subjects in the first cohort. Sequencing depth was assumed to be roughly uniform across donors in the presence/absence analyses, though that assumption may not hold. While some public TCRs were present in many individuals, most TCR sequences turned up only very rarely across donors. A cluster of highly shared sequence variants was judged likely to be a technical artifact of the sequencing pipeline. Because HLA typing was unavailable for some donors at each locus, only the typed subset was used in association tests. The study listed approximately 150 TCR beta chains as associated with cytomegalovirus. According to a later analysis, parvovirus B19, influenza, CMV and Epstein-Barr virus appeared linked to several top co-occurrence clusters.

Details on this clone: This clone's antigen is unknown. No base quality information exists; no much larger clone differs at one position.

The CDR3, cysteine through phenylalanine, is 17 amino acids long. The CDR3 DNA has 51 bases and is translated from base 1. Unmatched junction bases come to 1, with V trimmed by 0 bases and J by 1 base. The library came from the immunoSEQ multiplex PCR assay. For the multiplex PCR, a mixture combining 60 forward primers for TCR Vbeta segments and 13 reverse primers for TCR Jbeta segments was used. A multiplex PCR assay on genomic DNA amplified the CDR3 region of rearranged TCR beta genes. The amplified TCR beta libraries were sequenced on the Illumina HiSeq System as 87-base-pair reads. The published analysis was carried out like this. Across the 700 or so repertoires, a later analysis counted roughly 77 million unique TCR beta chains, roughly 11 million of which were shared by at least two donors. Raw reads were error-corrected and collapsed into unique sequences by a nearest-neighbor algorithm in which closely related sequences were merged to remove PCR and sequencing errors. To assign V, D and J gene segments, CDR3 sequences were aligned to IMGT reference sequences. For a sequence to be retained, a match of at least six nucleotides was required to both a V gene segment and a J gene segment. Rearrangements were classified as productive when the CDR3 lacked stop codons and remained in frame with V and J, and all other rearrangements were classified as non-productive. CDR3 was defined according to IMGT convention as the region running from the second conserved V-encoded cysteine to the conserved J-encoded phenylalanine. In an earlier analysis of 500 to 650 of the donors, sequences lacking an unambiguous match to a single V gene segment were excluded. In an earlier analysis of 587 of the donors, V segments were called functional above 56.7% productive rearrangements and were called segregating when the between-donor standard deviation exceeded 5%. A statistical classification framework was built to diagnose cytomegalovirus status from the catalog of TCR beta chain sequences. A later analysis assigned V and J genes by comparing TCR nucleotide sequences with IMGT/GENE-DB human TR gene sequences. The TCRdist pipeline was used in a later analysis to assign CDR3 sequences and most-parsimonious VDJ recombination scenarios. A later analysis defined each TCR beta chain by its CDR3 amino acid sequence plus V-gene family, and excluded reads lacking a unique V-gene family. In a later analysis, 450 to 600 highly shared, low-generation-probability nucleotide sequences were removed to address suspected cross-contamination and a sequencing artifact. In a later analysis, a clonal expansion index for each public chain was calculated from normalized within-repertoire ranks of inferred template counts. A later analysis computed generation probabilities with a VDJ recombination model fitted to out-of-frame rearrangements, and checked the results against IGoR. In a later analysis, hypergeometric tests were used to score TCR-TCR, TCR-HLA and TCR-CMV co-occurrence, with a repertoire-size bias correction applied to TCR pairs. To estimate false discovery rates, a later analysis permuted the HLA or CMV assignments 20 times. In a later analysis, co-occurring TCRs were grouped using DBSCAN, with TCRdist sequence similarity added in when clustering inside HLA-allele-positive subsets. Repertoires with fewer than 30,000 or more than 120,000 public chains were left out of co-occurrence clustering, as were a few repertoires with anomalous nucleotide sharing. Held by TCRdb, this immuneACCESS table contains in-frame sequences only and omits some clones. Under half of the omission traces to an unresolved V gene where checked; the cause of the rest is unknown. V and J calls and clone size are those listed in that table; D and trimming were worked out from the DNA. In all, the sample holds approximately 110,000 clones, and about 70% of those were seen once. The ten largest make up approximately 3% of the sample.

The cohort was made up of about 670 healthy bone marrow donors. At the time of sampling, all cohort members were nominally healthy, though unrecorded immune exposures were likely present. The donor tested CMV seronegative and was one of the 352 seronegative cohort members. Each donor provided a peripheral blood sample, and peripheral blood mononuclear cells were used for TCR beta sequencing. Genomic DNA extraction from the blood cell samples was performed with the Qiagen DNeasy Blood Extraction Kit. The sequence links TRBV5-3 to TRBJ2-2, and 12 junction bases match TRBD2. Being an ORF, TRBV5-3 has a function that is uncertain. The material sequenced was PBMCs. This TCR derives from a man under 40 in good health and CMV-seronegative. The nucleotide sequence reads TGTGCCAGAAGCTTGGGGACTAGCGGGGTGAACACCGGGGAGCTGTTTTTT. This encodes CARSLGTSGVNTGELFF.